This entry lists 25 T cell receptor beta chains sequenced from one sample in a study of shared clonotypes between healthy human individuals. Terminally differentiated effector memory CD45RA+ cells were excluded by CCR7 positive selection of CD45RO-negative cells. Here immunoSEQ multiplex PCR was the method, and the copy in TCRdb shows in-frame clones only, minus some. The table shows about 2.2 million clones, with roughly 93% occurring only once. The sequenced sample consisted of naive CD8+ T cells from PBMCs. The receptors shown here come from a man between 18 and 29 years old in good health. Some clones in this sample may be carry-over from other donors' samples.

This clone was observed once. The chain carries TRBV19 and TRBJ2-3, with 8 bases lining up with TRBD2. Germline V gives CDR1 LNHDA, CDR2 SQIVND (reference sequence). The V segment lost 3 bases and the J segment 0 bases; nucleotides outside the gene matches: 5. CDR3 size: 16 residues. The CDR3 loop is CASSIMASGSTDTQYF. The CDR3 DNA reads TGTGCCAGTAGTATTATGGCTAGCGGGAGCACAGATACGCAGTATTTT.

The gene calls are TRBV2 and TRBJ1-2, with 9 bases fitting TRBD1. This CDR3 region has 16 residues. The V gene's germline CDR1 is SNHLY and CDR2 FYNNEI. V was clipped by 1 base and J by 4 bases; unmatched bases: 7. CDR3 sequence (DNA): TGTGCCAGCAGTGAAGGAGGGACAGGGTATGGCTATGGCTACACCTTC. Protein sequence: CASSEGGTGYGYGYTF. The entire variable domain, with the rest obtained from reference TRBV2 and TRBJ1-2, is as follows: EPEVTQTPSHQVTQMGQEVILRCVPISNHLYFYWYRQILGQKVEFLVSFYNNEISEKSEIFDDQFSVERPDGSNFTLKIRSTKLEDSAMYFCASSEGGTGYGYGYTFGSGTRLTVV.

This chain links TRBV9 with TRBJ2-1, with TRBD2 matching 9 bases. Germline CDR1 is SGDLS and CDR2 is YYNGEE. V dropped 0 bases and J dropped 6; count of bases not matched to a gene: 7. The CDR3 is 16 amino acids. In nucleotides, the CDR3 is TGTGCCAGCAGCGTAGAGCCAGCGGGAGGCCTCAATGAGCAGTTCTTC. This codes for CASSVEPAGGLNEQFF.

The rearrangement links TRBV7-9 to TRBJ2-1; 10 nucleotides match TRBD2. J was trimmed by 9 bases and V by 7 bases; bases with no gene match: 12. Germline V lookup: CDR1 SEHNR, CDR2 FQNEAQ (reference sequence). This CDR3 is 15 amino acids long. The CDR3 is CASKLGASGRGEQFF. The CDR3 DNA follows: TGTGCCAGCAAATTAGGGGCTAGCGGGAGAGGTGAGCAGTTCTTC.

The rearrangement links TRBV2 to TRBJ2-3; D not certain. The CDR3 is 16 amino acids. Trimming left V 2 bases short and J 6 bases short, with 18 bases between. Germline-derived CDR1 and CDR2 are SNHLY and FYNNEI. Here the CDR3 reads CASSERVTPGWDTQYF. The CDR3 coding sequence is TGTGCCAGCAGTGAAAGGGTGACCCCGGGTTGGGATACGCAGTATTTT.

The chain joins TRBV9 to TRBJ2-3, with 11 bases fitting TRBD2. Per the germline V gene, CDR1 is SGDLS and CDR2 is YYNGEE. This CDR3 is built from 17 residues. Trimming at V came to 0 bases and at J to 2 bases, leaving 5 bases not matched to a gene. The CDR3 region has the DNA TGTGCCAGCAGCGTAGGAGGTAGCGGGAGGGCCACAGATACGCAGTATTTT. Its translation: CASSVGGSGRATDTQYF.

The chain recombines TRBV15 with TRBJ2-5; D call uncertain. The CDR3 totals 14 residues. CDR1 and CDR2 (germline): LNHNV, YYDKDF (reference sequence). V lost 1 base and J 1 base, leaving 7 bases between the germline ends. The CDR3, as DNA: TGTGCCACCAGCAGAGTGTCAATCCAAGAGACCCAGTACTTC. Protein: CATSRVSIQETQYF.

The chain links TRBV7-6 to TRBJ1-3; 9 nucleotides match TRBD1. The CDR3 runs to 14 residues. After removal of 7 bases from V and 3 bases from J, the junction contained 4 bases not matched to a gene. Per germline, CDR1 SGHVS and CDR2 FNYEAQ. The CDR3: CASKDRGSGNTIYF. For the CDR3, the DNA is TGTGCCAGCAAGGACAGGGGAAGTGGAAACACCATATATTTT.

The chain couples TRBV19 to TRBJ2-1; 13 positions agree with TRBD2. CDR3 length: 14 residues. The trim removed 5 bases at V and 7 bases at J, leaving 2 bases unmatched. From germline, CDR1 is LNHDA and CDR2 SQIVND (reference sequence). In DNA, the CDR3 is TGTGCCAGTAGTGCACTAGCGGGAGGGAATGAGCAGTTCTTC. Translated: CASSALAGGNEQFF.

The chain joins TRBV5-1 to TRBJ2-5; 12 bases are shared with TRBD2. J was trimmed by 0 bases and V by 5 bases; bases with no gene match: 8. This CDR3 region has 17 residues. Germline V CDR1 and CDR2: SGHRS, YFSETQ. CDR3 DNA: TGCGCCAGCAGTTGGCTAGCGGGAGGGAAAGACCAAGAGACCCAGTACTTC. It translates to CASSWLAGGKDQETQYF.

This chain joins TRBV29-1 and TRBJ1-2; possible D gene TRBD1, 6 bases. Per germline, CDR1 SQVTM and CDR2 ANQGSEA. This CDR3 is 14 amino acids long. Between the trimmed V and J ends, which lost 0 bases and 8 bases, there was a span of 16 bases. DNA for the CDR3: TGCAGCGTTGAAGATCAGGACAGCCGTAAGGGCTACACCTTC. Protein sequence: CSVEDQDSRKGYTF.

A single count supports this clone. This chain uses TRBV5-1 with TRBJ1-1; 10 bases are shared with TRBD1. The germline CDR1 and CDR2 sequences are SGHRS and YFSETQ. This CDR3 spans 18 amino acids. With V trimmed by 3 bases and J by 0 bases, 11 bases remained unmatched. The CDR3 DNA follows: TGCGCCAGCAGCTGGATCGGGACAGGGGCCAGTATGAACACTGAAGCTTTCTTT. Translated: CASSWIGTGASMNTEAFF. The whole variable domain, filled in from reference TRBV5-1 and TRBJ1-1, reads KAGVTQTPRYLIKTRGQQVTLSCSPISGHRSVSWYQQTPGQGLQFLFEYFSETQRNKGNFPGRFSGRQFSNSRSEMNVSTLELGDSALYLCASSWIGTGASMNTEAFFGQGTRLTVV.

The CDR3: CSVEVAAEAFF. The CDR3 DNA is TGCAGCGTTGAAGTAGCGGCTGAAGCTTTCTTT. The chain recombines TRBV29-1 with TRBJ1-1, with unresolved D. V dropped 1 base and J dropped 6 bases, with 6 bases sitting between them. The CDR3 sequence is 11 residues long. CDR1 and CDR2 (germline): SQVTM, ANQGSEA.

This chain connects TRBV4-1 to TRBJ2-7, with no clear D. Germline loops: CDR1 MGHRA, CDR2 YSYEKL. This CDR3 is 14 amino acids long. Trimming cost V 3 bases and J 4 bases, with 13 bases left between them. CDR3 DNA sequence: TGCGCCAGCAGCCACCTTCAGGACGGATACGAGCAGTACTTC. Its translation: CASSHLQDGYEQYF.

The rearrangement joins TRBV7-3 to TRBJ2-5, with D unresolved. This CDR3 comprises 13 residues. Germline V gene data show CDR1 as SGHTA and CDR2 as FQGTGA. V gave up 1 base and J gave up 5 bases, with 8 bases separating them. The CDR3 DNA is TGTGCCAGCAGCTTAAGTCTCGGGGAGACCCAGTACTTC. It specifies CASSLSLGETQYF.

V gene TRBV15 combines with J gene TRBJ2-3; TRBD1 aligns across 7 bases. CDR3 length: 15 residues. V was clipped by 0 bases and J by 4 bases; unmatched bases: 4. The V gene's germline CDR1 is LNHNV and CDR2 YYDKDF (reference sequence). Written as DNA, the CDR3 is TGTGCCACCAGCAGAGAACAGGGGTTGTCAGATACGCAGTATTTT. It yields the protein CATSREQGLSDTQYF. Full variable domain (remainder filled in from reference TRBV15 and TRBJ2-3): DAMVIQNPRYQVTQFGKPVTLSCSQTLNHNVMYWYQQKSSQAPKLLFHYYDKDFNNEADTPDNFQSRRPNTSFCFLDIRSPGLGDTAMYLCATSREQGLSDTQYFGPGTRLTVL.

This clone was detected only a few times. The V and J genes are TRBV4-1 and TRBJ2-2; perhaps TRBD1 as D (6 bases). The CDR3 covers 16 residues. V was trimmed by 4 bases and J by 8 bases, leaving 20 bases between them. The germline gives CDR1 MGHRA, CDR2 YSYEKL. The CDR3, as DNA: TGCGCCAGCAGCCCTACCCGGACAGTGACTGAAGGGGAGCTGTTTTTT. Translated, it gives CASSPTRTVTEGELFF.

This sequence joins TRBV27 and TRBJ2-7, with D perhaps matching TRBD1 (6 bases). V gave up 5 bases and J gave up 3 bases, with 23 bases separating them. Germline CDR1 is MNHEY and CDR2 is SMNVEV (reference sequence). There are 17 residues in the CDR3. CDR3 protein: CASSPHRVPKAVYEQYF. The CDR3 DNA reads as TGTGCCAGCAGTCCCCACAGGGTACCAAAAGCCGTCTACGAGCAGTACTTC.

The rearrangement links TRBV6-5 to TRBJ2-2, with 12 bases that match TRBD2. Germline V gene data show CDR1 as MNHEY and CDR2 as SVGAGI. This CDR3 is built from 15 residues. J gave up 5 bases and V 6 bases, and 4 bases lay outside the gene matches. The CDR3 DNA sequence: TGTGCCAGCAGCTGGACTAGCGGGGATACCGGGGAGCTGTTTTTT. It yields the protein CASSWTSGDTGELFF.

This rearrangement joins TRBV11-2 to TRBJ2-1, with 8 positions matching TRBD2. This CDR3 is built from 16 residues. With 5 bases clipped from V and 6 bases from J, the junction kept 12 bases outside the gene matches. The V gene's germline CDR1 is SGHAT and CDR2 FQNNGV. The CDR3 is CASSPRGGAQANEQFF. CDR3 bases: TGTGCCAGCAGCCCCCGGGGGGGGGCGCAAGCCAATGAGCAGTTCTTC. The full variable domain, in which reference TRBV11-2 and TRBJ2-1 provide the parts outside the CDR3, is EAGVAQSPRYKIIEKRQSVAFWCNPISGHATLYWYQQILGQGPKLLIQFQNNGVVDDSQLPKDRFSAERLKGVDSTLKIQPAKLEDSAVYLCASSPRGGAQANEQFFGPGTRLTVL.

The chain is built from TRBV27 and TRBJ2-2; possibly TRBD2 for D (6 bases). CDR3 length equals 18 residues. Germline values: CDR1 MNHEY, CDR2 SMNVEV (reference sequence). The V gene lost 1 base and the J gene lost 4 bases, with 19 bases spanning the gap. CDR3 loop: CASSLWAGTGVFTGELFF. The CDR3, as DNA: TGTGCCAGCAGTTTATGGGCCGGTACGGGAGTCTTCACCGGGGAGCTGTTTTTT.

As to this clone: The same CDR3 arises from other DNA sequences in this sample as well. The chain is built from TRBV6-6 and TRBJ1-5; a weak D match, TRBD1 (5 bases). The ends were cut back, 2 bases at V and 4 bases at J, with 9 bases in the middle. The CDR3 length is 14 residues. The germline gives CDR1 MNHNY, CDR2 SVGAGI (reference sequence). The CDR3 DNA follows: TGTGCCAGCAGTTACCCGGGGCCGAATCAGCCCCAGCATTTT. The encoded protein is CASSYPGPNQPQHF.

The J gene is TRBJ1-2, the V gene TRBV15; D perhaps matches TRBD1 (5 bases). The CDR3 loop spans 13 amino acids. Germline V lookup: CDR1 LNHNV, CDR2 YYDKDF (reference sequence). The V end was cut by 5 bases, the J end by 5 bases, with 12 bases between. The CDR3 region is CATSLPRGYGYTF. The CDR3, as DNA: TGTGCCACCAGCTTACCTAGGGGATATGGCTACACCTTC.

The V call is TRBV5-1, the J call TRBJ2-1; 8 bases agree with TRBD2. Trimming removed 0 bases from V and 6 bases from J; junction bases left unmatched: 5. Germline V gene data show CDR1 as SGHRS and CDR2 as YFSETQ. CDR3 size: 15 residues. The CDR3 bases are TGCGCCAGCAGCTTGGCCGGGACTAGGGGCAATGAGCAGTTCTTC. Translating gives CASSLAGTRGNEQFF.

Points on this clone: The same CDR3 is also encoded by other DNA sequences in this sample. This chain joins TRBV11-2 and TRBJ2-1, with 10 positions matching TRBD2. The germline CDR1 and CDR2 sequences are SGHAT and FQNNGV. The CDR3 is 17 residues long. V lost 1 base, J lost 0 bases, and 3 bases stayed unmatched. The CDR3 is CASSLGPSGSSYNEQFF. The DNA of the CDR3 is TGTGCCAGCAGCTTAGGCCCTAGCGGGAGCTCCTACAATGAGCAGTTCTTC.